Sequencing of this TCR beta chain was carried out in a study of blood T cell repertoires in COVID-19. Data came from immunoSEQ multiplex PCR; TCRdb stores just in-frame clones and leaves some out. Of under 250,000 clones listed, approximately 90% are singletons. V gave up 1 base and J gave up 7 bases, with 7 bases separating them. The CDR3 contains 12 residues. Germline V gene sequence: CDR1 LNHDA, CDR2 SQIVND (reference sequence). The gene calls are TRBV19 and TRBJ1-2; no definite D call. Input material: PBMCs or T cells enriched from blood (not recorded which). The clonotype was recovered from a man younger than 45 who had recovered from COVID-19. CDR3 loop: CASSIGVVGYTF. CDR3 in DNA: TGTGCCAGTAGTATAGGTGTAGTTGGCTACACCTTC.